Listed below are T cell receptor beta chains from one sample, sequenced in a study of control samples from healthy donors and cancer patients. Some clones are missing from TCRdb's copy, which holds only in-frame ones; the method was immunoSEQ multiplex PCR. The sample lists 50,000 or so clones; over 70% were seen once. The sequenced sample was blood. The receptors originated from a man between 65 and 79 years old in good health. CDR3s include the opening cysteine and the closing phenylalanine or tryptophan. Fields, in order: J gene, V gene, clone size, CDR3 protein. Not every row has a clone size; where given, it reads once, few, many or a size class.

TRBJ1-2 | TRBV23-1 | NA | CASSQEGAGYGYTF
TRBJ2-5 | TRBV2 | NA | CASRPGDGQETQYF
TRBJ2-5 | TRBV30 | few | CAWSVFRGSGETQYF
TRBJ1-5 | TRBV28 | NA | CASSWILSQPQHF
TRBJ2-3 | TRBV10-1 | NA | CASSKSRGQGGPDTQYF
TRBJ1-1 | TRBV29-1 | few | CSVEDRQGSTEAFF
TRBJ2-5 | TRBV7-6 | NA | CASSPPLETQYF
TRBJ2-3 | TRBV29-1 | once | CSVDPTGLATDTQYF
TRBJ2-5 | TRBV2 | NA | CASSEVTGGTQYF
TRBJ2-2 | TRBV18 | NA | CASSPIGGELFF
TRBJ2-1 | TRBV7-9 | NA | CASTRGGPDNEQFF
TRBJ2-1 | TRBV7-2 | NA | CASSLAGAAYNEQFF
TRBJ1-4 | TRBV28 | few | CASSTGGRGTNEKLFF
TRBJ2-1 | TRBV4-1 | NA | CASSQAAGRWEQFF
TRBJ1-6 | TRBV3-1/TRBV3-2 | NA | CASSQVDRGDSPLHF
TRBJ2-1 | TRBV5-1 | NA | CASSLLTISGGPNEQFF
TRBJ2-7 | TRBV5-1 | NA | CASSLFQGHEQYF
TRBJ1-1 | TRBV10-2 | NA | CASSDRDNTEAFF
TRBJ2-7 | TRBV4-2 | NA | CASSQDVSKTYEQYF